Shown below are 16 T cell receptor beta chains from a single sample sequenced in a study of T cell responses to AZD1222 COVID-19 vaccine. Repertoires were generated with immunoSEQ multiplex PCR, while TCRdb's copy carries only in-frame clones and drops some. The sample consists of about 180,000 clones, about 93% of them appearing once. Material: peripheral blood, obtained 28 days after the second AZD1222 dose. The origin of the receptors is an adult who received the AZD1222 COVID-19 vaccine.

This chain connects TRBV2 to TRBJ1-2, with unresolved D. V lost 0 bases to trimming and J lost 8 bases, with 16 bases between them. This CDR3 region has 15 residues. Germline values: CDR1 SNHLY, CDR2 FYNNEI. CDR3 region: CASSEAKEGFGGYTF. The CDR3 DNA sequence: TGTGCCAGCAGTGAAGCAAAGGAAGGCTTTGGCGGCTACACCTTC.

The gene calls are TRBV7-8 and TRBJ1-5; 7 bases fit TRBD1. Trimming removed 5 bases from V and 6 bases from J; junction bases left unmatched: 7. The CDR3 length is 14 residues. CDR1 is SGHVS and CDR2 is FQNEAQ in the germline V gene. The CDR3 here is CASSPGGGGQPQHF. The DNA for the CDR3 is TGTGCCAGCAGCCCAGGGGGTGGAGGTCAGCCCCAGCATTTT.

This chain connects TRBV19 to TRBJ1-3; D is unclear. The V gene lost 2 bases and the J gene lost 3 bases, with 11 bases spanning the gap. CDR1 LNHDA and CDR2 SQIVND come from the germline V gene (reference sequence). CDR3 length equals 15 residues. The CDR3 protein is CASSISSGIGNTIYF. As DNA, the CDR3 is TGTGCCAGTAGTATATCGTCGGGAATTGGAAACACCATATATTTT.

The V and J genes are TRBV7-6 and TRBJ2-3; unclear D gene. Germline CDR1 and CDR2: SGHVS and FNYEAQ. V lost 1 base to trimming and J lost 3 bases, with 11 bases between them. CDR3 length equals 15 residues. The CDR3 DNA is TGTGCCAGCAGCTTAGTCTACAGTCTGACAGATACGCAGTATTTT. It translates to CASSLVYSLTDTQYF.

The chain uses TRBV28 and TRBJ2-7; tentatively, D is TRBD1 (5 bases). CDR1 and CDR2 from the germline V gene are MDHEN and SYDVKM. The CDR3 extends over 13 amino acids. V gave up 7 bases and J gave up 3 bases, with 13 bases separating them. The CDR3 here is CASNKQQVYEQYF. CDR3 in DNA: TGTGCCAGCAACAAACAACAGGTCTACGAGCAGTACTTC.

The gene calls are TRBV10-3 and TRBJ1-5; TRBD1 is a possible D gene (5 bases). CDR1 and CDR2 from the germline V gene are ENHRY and SYGVKD. V shed 2 bases and J shed 4 bases, with 9 bases lying between them. The CDR3 extends over 14 amino acids. The CDR3 nucleotides read TGTGCCATCAGTGAGAGGGGAGGGAATCAGCCCCAGCATTTT. Translation gives CAISERGGNQPQHF.

V is TRBV10-3 and J is TRBJ1-1; no definite D call. Trimming took off 5 bases at V and 5 bases at J, with 15 bases between the two ends. This CDR3 comprises 14 residues. CDR1 ENHRY and CDR2 SYGVKD come from the germline V gene. The CDR3 region is CAISYDGGMTEAFF. DNA for the CDR3: TGTGCCATCAGTTATGATGGAGGGATGACTGAAGCTTTCTTT.

The chain employs TRBV7-3 and TRBJ1-2, with D hard to call. The CDR3 is 11 residues long. V shed 5 bases and J shed 13 bases, with 14 bases lying between them. Germline-derived CDR1 and CDR2 are SGHTA and FQGTGA. CDR3 in DNA: TGTGCCAGCAGCCCTCGACACGGCGGCACCTTC. Translated, it gives CASSPRHGGTF.

The DNA for the CDR3 is TGTGCCAGCAGCTTCCGAATGAGCTCCTATAATTCACCCCTCCACTTT. The encoded protein is CASSFRMSSYNSPLHF. The rearrangement links TRBV13 to TRBJ1-6; no definite D call. Trimming pared 3 bases from V and 0 bases from J, leaving 9 bases between. The CDR3 has 16 residues. Germline-derived CDR1 and CDR2 are PRHDT and FYEKMQ (reference sequence). Based on the CDR3 plus reference TRBV13 and TRBJ1-6, the full variable domain is AAGVIQSPRHLIKEKRETATLKCYPIPRHDTVYWYQQGPGQDPQFLISFYEKMQSDKGSIPDRFSAQQFSDYHSELNMSSLELGDSALYFCASSFRMSSYNSPLHFGNGTRLTVT.

V gene TRBV3-1 (or the pseudogene TRBV3-2) combines with J gene TRBJ1-1, with D unclear. CDR3 length: 12 residues. Trimming pared 6 bases from V and 11 bases from J, leaving 16 bases between. Germline V gene lookup returns CDR1 LGHDT and CDR2 YNNKEL (reference sequence). The CDR3 nucleotides read TGTGCCAGCAGTCAACCCCCGGGTCTCGCTTTCTTT. Encoded protein: CASSQPPGLAFF.

This clone was picked up one time. The rearrangement uses TRBV10-3 and TRBJ2-2; 8 positions match TRBD2. The CDR3 loop spans 17 amino acids. Germline V gives CDR1 ENHRY, CDR2 SYGVKD. V trimming: 0 bases; J trimming: 0 bases; junction bases outside the gene matches: 3. The CDR3 DNA reads as TGTGCCATCAGTGAGTCGAAGCGGGGGACGAACACCGGGGAGCTGTTTTTT. Translation gives CAISESKRGTNTGELFF.

V usage is TRBV27 and J usage is TRBJ2-2; 8 bases are a match to TRBD2. CDR3 length: 16 amino acids. The germline CDR1 and CDR2 sequences are MNHEY and SMNVEV (reference sequence). The V and J ends lost 2 bases and 7 bases, in that order; junction bases with no gene match: 9. CDR3 sequence reads: CASSLRAGGRVGELFF. CDR3 bases: TGTGCCAGCAGTTTAAGGGCGGGAGGCCGGGTCGGGGAGCTGTTTTTT.

The CDR3 is CASSLGHFLHF. CDR3 sequence (DNA): TGTGCCAGCAGCCTGGGACACTTTCTCCACTTT. The V and J genes are TRBV13 and TRBJ1-6, with D possibly being TRBD1 (6 bases). Trimming removed 5 bases from V and 16 bases from J, with 12 bases in between. The germline gives CDR1 PRHDT, CDR2 FYEKMQ (reference sequence). CDR3 length: 11 amino acids.

To note about this clone: Other DNA sequences within the sample encode an identical CDR3. The chain links TRBV29-1 to TRBJ1-5; D is possibly TRBD1 (5 bases). Per germline, CDR1 SQVTM and CDR2 ANQGSEA. The germline V and J ends were trimmed by 4 bases and 0 bases, with 10 bases remaining between them. CDR3 size: 14 residues. CDR3 in DNA: TGCAGCGTTGCCGTGGGGGATAGCAATCAGCCCCAGCATTTT. Translating it yields CSVAVGDSNQPQHF.

This chain links TRBV6-5 with TRBJ2-3; 12 nucleotides match TRBD2. Germline trimming cut 8 bases from V and 4 bases from J; bases unmatched to any gene: 7. The germline CDR1 and CDR2 sequences are MNHEY and SVGAGI. The CDR3 is 15 amino acids. CDR3 residues: CASRGASGGADTQYF. DNA for the CDR3: TGTGCCAGCCGGGGCGCTAGCGGGGGGGCAGATACGCAGTATTTT.

The V gene is TRBV5-1, the J gene TRBJ2-3; TRBD2 aligns across 9 bases. Germline loops: CDR1 SGHRS, CDR2 YFSETQ. This CDR3 is 15 amino acids long. V lost 4 bases to trimming and J lost 2 bases; unmatched junction nucleotides: 5. The CDR3 loop reads CASSQAGGNTDTQYF. In DNA form, the CDR3 reads TGCGCCAGCAGCCAAGCGGGGGGAAACACAGATACGCAGTATTTT.